This T cell receptor beta chain was captured by sequencing in a study of T cell repertoires in cytomegalovirus infection. Study details: Newly reported HLA-C-restricted and thoroughly characterized HLA-B-restricted CMV epitopes were employed. Matching HLA type, along with CMV infection, was indicated by public TCR beta signatures. The study, taken as a whole, reports: The ex vivo response was dominated by HLA-C-restricted CMV-specific TCR beta clonotypes.

Germline V lookup: CDR1 SGHVS, CDR2 FNYEAQ. The length of the CDR3 is 16 residues. The ends lost 4 bases at V and 7 bases at J; junction bases unmatched: 10. This clonotype was seen only a few times. Its cognate antigen is unknown. Using its own MiXCR run on the reads, TCRdb lists one record per CDR3 protein. The data hold tens of thousands of distinct CDR3 sequences, with around 49% observed a single time. This clonotype was sampled from a human donor in good health (CMV status not recorded). Some clones in this sample may be carry-over from other donors' samples. V and J are TRBV7-6 and TRBJ2-1, with 10 bases lining up with TRBD2. Sequences were derived from CD8+ T cells from cultured PBMCs, sampled from culture after CMV antigen stimulation. The CDR3 DNA reads TGTGCCAGCAGCTACCTAGCGGGGGAATCCGATAATGAGCAGTTCTTC. Its translation: CASSYLAGESDNEQFF.